What follows is one T cell receptor (beta chain) and its context. These data come from a study of spatial heterogeneity in lung cancer. As to time point: sample taken at primary tumor resection. Unsorted whole RNA of tumor, nontumor lung or frozen PBMC was sequenced. Samples were obtained from more than 70 donors, all untreated early-stage non-small cell lung cancer patients. The length of the CDR3 is 14 residues. Germline values: CDR1 MDHEN, CDR2 SYDVKM. Trimming shortened V by 2 bases and J by 4 bases, and 9 bases separated the two germline ends. Every individual TCR cDNA molecule carried its own unique molecular identifier, which allowed correction of PCR and sequencing errors. MiXCR, run by TCRdb on the 5' RACE reads, gives a single entry per CDR3 protein. The table has around 60,000 distinct CDR3 sequences, around 8.4% seen once.

The chain links TRBV28 to TRBJ1-3, with no clear D. Sequencing was performed on PBMCs, taken at surgery. This TCR was recovered from a female donor with early-stage non-small cell lung cancer. The CDR3 spells CASSLVGPGNTIYF. CDR3 nucleotides: TGTGCCAGCAGTTTAGTCGGGCCGGGAAACACCATATATTTT.